This T cell receptor (beta chain) was identified during a study of blood T cell repertoires in COVID-19. Study at large: Specimens from acute and convalescent COVID-19 originated in the United States, Italy and Spain.

Trimming left V 1 base short and J 5 bases short, with 8 bases between. Germline V CDR1 and CDR2: KGHSH, LQKENI. This CDR3 has 13 amino acids. Authors' methods: Amplification of reference gene primers was used by the study to estimate nucleated cell counts. Libraries were prepared by immunoSEQ multiplex PCR; TCRdb keeps only in-frame clonotypes and omits some of them. Clone size and the V and J calls come from that table; the DNA yielded D and trimming. The sample holds about 79,000 clones, roughly 90% seen once. The genes are TRBV18 and TRBJ1-2; D not resolved. The sequence was obtained from a middle-aged man with active COVID-19. Sequenced material: peripheral blood. CDR3: CASSPRRGYGYTF. DNA for the CDR3: TGTGCCAGCTCACCACGCCGGGGTTATGGCTACACCTTC.